The clone carrying this T cell receptor beta chain appeared once. Its antigen remains unidentified. Unique molecular identifiers were attached to individual cDNA molecules during library preparation. TCRdb ran MiXCR on the RACE reads and lists one entry per CDR3 protein. The sample lists 100,000 or so distinct CDR3 sequences; roughly a third were seen once. The source of the sample is a study of human T cells and chemical hapten exposure. The study, taken as a whole, reports: Donors' alopecia may make their immune response differ from healthy people's. In the PT1 data, expanded TCR counts showed a positive correlation with patch test score.

Trimming took 3 bases from V and 7 from J; bases not matched to a gene: 11. Germline values: CDR1 SGHVS, CDR2 FNYEAQ. The CDR3 covers 17 residues. Time point defined: patch test 3, about 24 weeks after DPC sensitization. Treatment: therapeutic diphenylcyclopropenone sensitization with weekly scalp DPC. The specimen comprised whole blood, sampled in connection with sensitization to the hapten diphenylcyclopropenone (DPC). This chain links TRBV7-6 with TRBJ2-1; 11 nucleotides align to TRBD1. This receptor was obtained from a man aged 35 to 55 with alopecia areata. Some clones in this sample may be carry-over from other donors' samples. The CDR3 DNA reads as TGTGCCAGCAGCTTTCCTTACCTGGACAGGGGGCAGAATGAGCAGTTCTTC. Translation: CASSFPYLDRGQNEQFF.